This is a list of T cell receptor beta chains from one sample in a study of vaccination effects on CD4 cells after COVID-19. Sequenced by immunoSEQ multiplex PCR; TCRdb stores in-frame clones only, minus some. The table shows around 30,000 clones, with roughly four fifths occurring only once. What these receptors recognize is not known. The sequences come from CD4+ T cells from PBMCs cultured with HCoV-229E spike peptides, collected after COVID-19 vaccination. Receptor source: a human donor who received a COVID-19 vaccine. The conserved cysteine and the conserved F or W are not part of the CDR3 here. A D gene is named only where the DNA matches it firmly.

>TRBJ1-6|TRBV6-4|TRBD1
ASSEDRGNSPLH
>TRBJ2-5|TRBV12-3/TRBV12-4|TRBD2
ASSFTSGETQY
>TRBJ2-1|TRBV19|.
ASRNRRGQDYNEQF
>TRBJ2-7|TRBV28|TRBD2
ASSSKPGLAGGSSYEQY
>TRBJ1-1|TRBV7-8|.
ASSLVRGRRGEAF
>TRBJ1-2|TRBV4-1|.
ASSQPAFSGGYT
>TRBJ1-4|TRBV12-5|TRBD1
ASGLVLGQGTSEKLF
>TRBJ1-2|TRBV28|.
ASTQPPVRDAGYT
>TRBJ1-3|TRBV10-3|.
AIMVPGGNTIY
>TRBJ2-1|TRBV11-3|.
ASSPKKAPYNEQF
>TRBJ2-2|TRBV19|.
ASSLQQNTGELF
>TRBJ2-5|TRBV5-5|.
ASSVGWLGQTQY
>TRBJ2-1|TRBV19|.
ASSEGGSYNEQF
>TRBJ1-1|TRBV12-3/TRBV12-4|.
ASSLLGVGAF
>TRBJ1-1|TRBV7-7|.
ASENRNTEAF
>TRBJ1-2|TRBV3-1/TRBV3-2|.
ASSPQGIFGYT
>TRBJ2-5|TRBV25-1|.
ASSEFGRLQETQY
>TRBJ1-1|TRBV3-1/TRBV3-2|.
ASSPFVMGGVAF
>TRBJ1-5|TRBV19|TRBD1
ASSRQGSNQPQH
>TRBJ2-1|TRBV10-1|TRBD2
ASSEYSGGINNEQF
>TRBJ2-2|TRBV7-9|.
ASSLSPGGSTGELF
>TRBJ2-5|TRBV6-2/TRBV6-3|TRBD2
ASSYSSRSGGQETQY
>TRBJ2-5|TRBV5-1|.
ASSARTFGETQY
>TRBJ2-7|TRBV7-9|TRBD1
ASSLSTGQTYEQY
>TRBJ2-1|TRBV5-1|TRBD2
ASSSSGGEQF
>TRBJ2-1|TRBV7-2|.
ASSLQVYNEQF
>TRBJ2-3|TRBV10-2|.
ASSESYTQY
>TRBJ2-6|TRBV11-3|.
ASSTPGANVLT
>TRBJ1-5|TRBV15|.
ATSRELGGGNQPQH
>TRBJ2-7|TRBV11-2|TRBD2
ASSLRPPRREHYEQY
>TRBJ2-1|TRBV6-5|.
ASGREDNEQF
>TRBJ2-7|TRBV7-2|.
ASSLAGLYEQY
>TRBJ2-5|TRBV18|TRBD1
ASSQGARAQETQY
>TRBJ2-7|TRBV5-4|.
ASSPSGRGVSYEQY
>TRBJ2-1|TRBV5-4|.
ADYWENEQF
>TRBJ2-4|TRBV5-6|TRBD1
ASSLALTGVKNIQY
>TRBJ2-7|TRBV6-5|TRBD1
ASSGTGETLYEQY
>TRBJ2-3|TRBV6-4|.
ASAAGITDTQY
>TRBJ2-1|TRBV5-4|.
ASSLTNVDEQF
>TRBJ2-5|TRBV14|TRBD2
ASSQGLAGYETQY
>TRBJ2-5|TRBV9|TRBD2
ASSASTSGRGGETQY
>TRBJ2-1|TRBV11-2|.
ASRHLQGGRHNEQF
>TRBJ2-3|TRBV5-1|.
ASSYTLGDTQY
>TRBJ2-3|TRBV6-4|.
ASSESRITDTQY
>TRBJ1-6|TRBV12-3/TRBV12-4|.
ASCGSFGSPLH
>TRBJ1-1|TRBV11-2|.
ASSLGAGTEAF
>TRBJ1-6|TRBV4-1|.
ASSQRAGYNSPLH
>TRBJ2-3|TRBV19|TRBD2
ASRLAGTDTQY
>TRBJ1-5|TRBV5-1|.
ASSLQGGRDQPQH
>TRBJ2-1|TRBV5-1|TRBD1
ASSPRQGASSYNEQF
>TRBJ2-3|TRBV2|TRBD2
ASSLAGSGDTQY
>TRBJ1-1|TRBV7-3|.
ASSFLGGNSNTEAF
>TRBJ1-2|TRBV6-2/TRBV6-3|.
ASSYGRDGYT